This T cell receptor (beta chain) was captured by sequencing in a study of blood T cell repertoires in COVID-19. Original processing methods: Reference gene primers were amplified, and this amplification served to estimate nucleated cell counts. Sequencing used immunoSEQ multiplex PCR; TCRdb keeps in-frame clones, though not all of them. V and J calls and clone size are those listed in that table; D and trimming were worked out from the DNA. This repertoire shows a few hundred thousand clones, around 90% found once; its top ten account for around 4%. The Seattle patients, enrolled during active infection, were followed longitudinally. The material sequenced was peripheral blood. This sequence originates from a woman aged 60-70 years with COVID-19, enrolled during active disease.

CDR3 sequence (DNA): TGTGCCAGCAGCTCAATGCGGGGAAACACCATATATTTT. It translates to CASSSMRGNTIYF. V gene TRBV7-3 combines with J gene TRBJ1-3; D remains ambiguous. Germline lookup yields CDR1 SGHTA and CDR2 FQGTGA. V was clipped by 4 bases and J by 4 bases, with 8 bases between them. The CDR3 spans 13 residues.